Below, one TCR beta chain is given with its context. The source of the sample is a study of blood T cell repertoires in COVID-19. About the study: Samples of COVID-19 (acute and convalescent) were obtained from the United States, Italy and Spain. Sources were T cells, B-cell-depleted T cells, or PBMCs; the material itself was cDNA or gDNA.

Cohort assignment relied on participant-reported clinical history. Cohort 3 donors counted as recovered after two negative PCRs, clearance, or resolved symptoms. The method was immunoSEQ multiplex PCR; TCRdb's version includes in-frame clones alone and lacks a portion of them. This repertoire shows 190,000 or so clones, 70% to 90% found once; its top ten account for roughly 8.4%. This CDR3 is built from 15 residues. Germline CDR1 and CDR2: MGHRA and YSYEKL. Trimming stripped 1 base from V and 4 bases from J, with 14 bases between. The chain links TRBV4-1 to TRBJ2-7; weak D call: TRBD1 (6 bases). The sequence came from a woman younger than 35 who had recovered from COVID-19. The sequenced material came from PBMCs or T cells enriched from blood (not recorded which). CDR3 sequence (DNA): TGCGCCAGCAGCCAAGTTAAACAGGGCAAATACGAGCAGTACTTC. This sequence encodes CASSQVKQGKYEQYF.